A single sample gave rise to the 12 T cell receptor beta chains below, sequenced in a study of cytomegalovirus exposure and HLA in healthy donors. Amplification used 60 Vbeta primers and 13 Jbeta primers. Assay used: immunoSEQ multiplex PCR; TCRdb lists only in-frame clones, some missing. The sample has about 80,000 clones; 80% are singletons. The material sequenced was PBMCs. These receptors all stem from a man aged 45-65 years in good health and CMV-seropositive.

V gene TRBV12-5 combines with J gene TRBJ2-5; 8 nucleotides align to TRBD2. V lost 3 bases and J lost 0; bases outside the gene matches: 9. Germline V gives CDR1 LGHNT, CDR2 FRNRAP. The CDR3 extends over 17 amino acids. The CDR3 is CASGLGRLAQNQETQYF. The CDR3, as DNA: TGTGCTAGTGGTTTAGGTAGACTAGCGCAAAACCAAGAGACCCAGTACTTC.

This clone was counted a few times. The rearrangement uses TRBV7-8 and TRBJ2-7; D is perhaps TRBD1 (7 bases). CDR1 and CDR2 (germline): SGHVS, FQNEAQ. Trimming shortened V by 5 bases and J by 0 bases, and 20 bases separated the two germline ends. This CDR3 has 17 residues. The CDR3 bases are TGTGCCAGCAGCCATAGGTGGACAGGAGGGAACTCCTACGAGCAGTACTTC. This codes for CASSHRWTGGNSYEQYF. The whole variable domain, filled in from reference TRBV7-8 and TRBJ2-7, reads GAGVSQSPRYKVAKRGQDVALRCDPISGHVSLFWYQQALGQGPEFLTYFQNEAQLDKSGLPSDRFFAERPEGSVSTLKIQRTQQEDSAVYLCASSHRWTGGNSYEQYFGPGTRLTVT.

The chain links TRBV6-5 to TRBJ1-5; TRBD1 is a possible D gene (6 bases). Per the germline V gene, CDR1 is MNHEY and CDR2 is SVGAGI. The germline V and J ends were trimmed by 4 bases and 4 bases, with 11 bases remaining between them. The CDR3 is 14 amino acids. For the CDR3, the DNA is TGTGCCAGCAGTTTACAGGGAGATAATCAGCCCCAGCATTTT. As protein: CASSLQGDNQPQHF.

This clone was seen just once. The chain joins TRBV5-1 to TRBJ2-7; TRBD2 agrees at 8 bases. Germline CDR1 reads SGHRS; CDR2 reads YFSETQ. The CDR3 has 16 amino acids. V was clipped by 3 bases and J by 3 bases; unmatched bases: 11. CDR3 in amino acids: CASSSGPASGSYEQYF. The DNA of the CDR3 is TGCGCCAGCAGCTCAGGCCCGGCCAGCGGGAGCTACGAGCAGTACTTC.

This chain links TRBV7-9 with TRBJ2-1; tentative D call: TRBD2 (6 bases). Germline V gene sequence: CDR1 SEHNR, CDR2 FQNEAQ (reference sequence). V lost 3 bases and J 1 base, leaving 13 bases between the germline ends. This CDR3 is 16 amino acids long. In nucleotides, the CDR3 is TGTGCCAGCAGCTTCCCCCTAGGGAGGTCCTACAATGAGCAGTTCTTC. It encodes CASSFPLGRSYNEQFF.

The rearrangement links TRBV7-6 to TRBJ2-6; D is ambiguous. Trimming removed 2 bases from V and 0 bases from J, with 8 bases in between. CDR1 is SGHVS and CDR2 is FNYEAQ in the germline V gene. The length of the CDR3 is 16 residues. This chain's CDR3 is CASSLNAFSGANVLTF. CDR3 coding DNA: TGTGCCAGCAGCTTAAATGCGTTCTCTGGGGCCAACGTCCTGACTTTC. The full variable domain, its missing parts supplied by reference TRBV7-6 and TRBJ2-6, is GAGVSQSPRYKVTKRGQDVALRCDPISGHVSLYWYRQALGQGPEFLTYFNYEAQQDKSGLPNDRFSAERPEGSISTLTIQRTEQRDSAMYRCASSLNAFSGANVLTFGAGSRLTVL.

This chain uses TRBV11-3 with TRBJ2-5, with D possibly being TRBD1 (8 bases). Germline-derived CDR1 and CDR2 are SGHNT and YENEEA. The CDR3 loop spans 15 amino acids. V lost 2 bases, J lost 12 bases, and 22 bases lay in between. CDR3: CASSLSSLTGEGEYF. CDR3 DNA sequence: TGTGCCAGCAGCTTATCTAGTTTGACAGGGGAGGGGGAGTACTTC.

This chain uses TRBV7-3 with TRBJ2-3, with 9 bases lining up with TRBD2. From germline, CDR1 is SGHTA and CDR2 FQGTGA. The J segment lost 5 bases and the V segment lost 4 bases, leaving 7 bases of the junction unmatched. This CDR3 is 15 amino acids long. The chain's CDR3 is CASSSIAGAIDTQYF. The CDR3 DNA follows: TGTGCCAGCAGCTCAATAGCGGGAGCTATAGATACGCAGTATTTT.

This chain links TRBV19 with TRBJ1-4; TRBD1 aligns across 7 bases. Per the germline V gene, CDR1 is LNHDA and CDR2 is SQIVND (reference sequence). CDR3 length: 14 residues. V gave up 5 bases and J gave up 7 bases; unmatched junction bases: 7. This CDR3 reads CASSGDRETEKLFF. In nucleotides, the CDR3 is TGTGCCAGTAGTGGAGACAGGGAAACTGAAAAACTGTTTTTT.

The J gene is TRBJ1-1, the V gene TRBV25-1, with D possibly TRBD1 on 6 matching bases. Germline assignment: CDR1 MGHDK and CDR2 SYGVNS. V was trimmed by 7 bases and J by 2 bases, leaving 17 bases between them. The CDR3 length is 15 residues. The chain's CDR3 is CASNDGGARNTEAFF. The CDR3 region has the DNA TGTGCCAGCAATGACGGGGGGGCTCGAAACACTGAAGCTTTCTTT.

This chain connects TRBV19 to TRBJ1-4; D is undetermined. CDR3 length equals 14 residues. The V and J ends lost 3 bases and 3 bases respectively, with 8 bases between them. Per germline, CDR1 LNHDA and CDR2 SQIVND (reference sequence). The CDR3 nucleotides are TGTGCCAGTAGTATCCCAGGCCCTAATGAAAAACTGTTTTTT. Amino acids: CASSIPGPNEKLFF.

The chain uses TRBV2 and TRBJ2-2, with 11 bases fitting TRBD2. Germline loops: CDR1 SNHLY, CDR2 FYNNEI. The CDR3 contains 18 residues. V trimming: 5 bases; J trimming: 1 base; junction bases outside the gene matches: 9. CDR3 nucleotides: TGTGCCAGCAGTCTTACTAGCGGGAGAATGTGGAACACCGGGGAGCTGTTTTTT. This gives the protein CASSLTSGRMWNTGELFF.